This entry features one T cell receptor beta chain sequence. These data are taken from a study of blood T cells in healthy people across ages. For the study at large: Template switching retrieved approximately one barcoded beta molecule for each two T cells.

CDR1 DFQATT and CDR2 SNEGSKA come from the germline V gene (reference sequence). V was clipped by 0 bases and J by 7 bases; unmatched bases: 3. CDR3 length: 15 amino acids. Using a J-beta primer mix together with a sample-barcoded 5' primer, a second PCR was run for roughly 6 to 12 cycles. A single record per CDR3 protein comes from TCRdb applying MiXCR to the 5' RACE reads. The sample lists 1,500,000 or so distinct CDR3 sequences, around 59% occurring once. Sequenced: blood. This chain uses TRBV20-1 with TRBJ2-1; 13 bases agree with TRBD2. The TCR sequence derives from a man younger than 35 in good health. The CDR3 nucleotides are TGCAGTGCTAGAGATCCGGGACTAGCGGGGAATGAGCAGTTCTTC. This codes for CSARDPGLAGNEQFF.